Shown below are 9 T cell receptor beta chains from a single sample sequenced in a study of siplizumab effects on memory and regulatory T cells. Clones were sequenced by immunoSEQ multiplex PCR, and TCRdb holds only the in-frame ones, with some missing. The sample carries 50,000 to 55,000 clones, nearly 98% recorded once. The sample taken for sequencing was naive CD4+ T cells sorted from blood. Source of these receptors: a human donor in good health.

CDR3 nucleotides: TGTGCCAGTAGTATGACCTCGGCCGAGCATACGCAGTATTTT. This encodes CASSMTSAEHTQYF. V gene TRBV19 combines with J gene TRBJ2-3; D uncertain. The CDR3 loop spans 14 amino acids. Germline lookup yields CDR1 LNHDA and CDR2 SQIVND (reference sequence). Trimming stripped 3 bases from V and 7 bases from J, with 14 bases between. Based on the CDR3 plus reference TRBV19 and TRBJ2-3, the full variable domain is DGGITQSPKYLFRKEGQNVTLSCEQNLNHDAMYWYRQDPGQGLRLIYYSQIVNDFQKGDIAEGYSVSREKKESFPLTVTSAQKNPTAFYLCASSMTSAEHTQYFGPGTRLTVL.

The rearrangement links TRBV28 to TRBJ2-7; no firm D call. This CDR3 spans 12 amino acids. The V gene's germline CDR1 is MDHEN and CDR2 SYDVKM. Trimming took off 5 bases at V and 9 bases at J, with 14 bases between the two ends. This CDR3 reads CASSPSLKRQYF. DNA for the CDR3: TGTGCCAGCAGTCCGTCCCTGAAACGGCAGTACTTC.

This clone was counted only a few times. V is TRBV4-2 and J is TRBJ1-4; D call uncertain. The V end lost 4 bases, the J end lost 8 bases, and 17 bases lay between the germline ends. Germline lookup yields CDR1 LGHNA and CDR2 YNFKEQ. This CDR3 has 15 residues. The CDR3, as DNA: TGTGCCAGCAGCCCGGTAGTTTCCGCCCGGGAAAAACTGTTTTTT. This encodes CASSPVVSAREKLFF.

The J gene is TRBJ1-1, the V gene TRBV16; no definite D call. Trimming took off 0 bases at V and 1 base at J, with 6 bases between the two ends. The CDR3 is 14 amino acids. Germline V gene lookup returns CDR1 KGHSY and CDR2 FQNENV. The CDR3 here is CASSQSAENTEAFF. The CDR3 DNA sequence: TGTGCCAGCAGCCAATCGGCGGAGAACACTGAAGCTTTCTTT.

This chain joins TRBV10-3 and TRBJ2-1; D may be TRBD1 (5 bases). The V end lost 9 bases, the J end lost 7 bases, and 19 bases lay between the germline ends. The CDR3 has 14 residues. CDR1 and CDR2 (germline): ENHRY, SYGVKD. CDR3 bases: TGTGCCATTTCCCCGGACACCCTCGGGAATGAGCAGTTCTTC. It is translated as CAISPDTLGNEQFF.

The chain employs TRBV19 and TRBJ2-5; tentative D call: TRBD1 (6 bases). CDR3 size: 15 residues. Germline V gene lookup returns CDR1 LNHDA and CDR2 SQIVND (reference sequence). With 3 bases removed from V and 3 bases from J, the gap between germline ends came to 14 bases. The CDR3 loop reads CASSISGQTKETQYF. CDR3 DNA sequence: TGTGCCAGTAGTATTTCGGGACAAACTAAAGAGACCCAGTACTTC.

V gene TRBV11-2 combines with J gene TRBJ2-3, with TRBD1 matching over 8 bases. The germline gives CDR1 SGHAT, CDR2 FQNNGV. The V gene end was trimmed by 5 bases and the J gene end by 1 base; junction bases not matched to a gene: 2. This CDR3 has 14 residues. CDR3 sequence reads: CASSPDRGTDTQYF. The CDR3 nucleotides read TGTGCCAGCAGCCCGGACAGGGGCACAGATACGCAGTATTTT.

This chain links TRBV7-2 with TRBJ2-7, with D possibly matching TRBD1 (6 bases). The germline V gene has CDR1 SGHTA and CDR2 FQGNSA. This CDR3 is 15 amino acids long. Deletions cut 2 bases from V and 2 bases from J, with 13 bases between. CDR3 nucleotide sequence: TGTGCCAGCAGCTTACAATCAGGGGACACCTACGAGCAGTACTTC. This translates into CASSLQSGDTYEQYF.

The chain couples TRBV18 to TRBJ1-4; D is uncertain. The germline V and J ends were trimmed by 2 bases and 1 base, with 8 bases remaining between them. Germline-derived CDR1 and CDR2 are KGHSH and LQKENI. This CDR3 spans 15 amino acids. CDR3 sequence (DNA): TGTGCCAGCTCACCAGTAAGAGGAACTAATGAAAAACTGTTTTTT. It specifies CASSPVRGTNEKLFF.